A single sample gave rise to the 14 T cell receptor beta chains below, sequenced in a study of fetal regulatory T cell absence and autoimmunity. Produced via immunoSEQ multiplex PCR; TCRdb's table is partial and in-frame only. The table shows approximately 94,000 clones, with about two thirds occurring only once. The sequencing input was pancreas tissue. Receptors were obtained from a male donor with IPEX syndrome.

The chain combines TRBV30 with TRBJ2-7; unclear D gene. Germline V gene lookup returns CDR1 GTSNPN and CDR2 SVGIG (reference sequence). CDR3 length: 15 amino acids. The V end was cut by 0 bases, the J end by 5 bases, with 17 bases between. CDR3 loop: CAWSVLGRRIHEQYF. The CDR3 nucleotides read TGTGCCTGGAGTGTACTTGGGCGCCGAATACACGAGCAGTACTTC.

This clone appeared once. The rearrangement uses TRBV30 and TRBJ1-4, with D tentatively TRBD1 (5 bases). Germline values: CDR1 GTSNPN, CDR2 SVGIG (reference sequence). V dropped 4 bases and J dropped 6 bases, with 15 bases sitting between them. This CDR3 has 14 amino acids. Here the CDR3 DNA reads TGTGCCTGGAATTTGGGGACGGGGGATGAAAAACTGTTTTTT. As protein: CAWNLGTGDEKLFF.

CDR3 nucleotide sequence: TGTGCTAGTGGTTTGTCAACAGCGGGAGGCACAGATACGCAGTATTTT. The encoded protein is CASGLSTAGGTDTQYF. J is TRBJ2-3 and V is TRBV12-5; 8 nucleotides line up with TRBD2. The CDR3 has 16 residues. The V gene's germline CDR1 is LGHNT and CDR2 FRNRAP. The ends lost 2 bases at V and 1 base at J; junction bases unmatched: 5.

With respect to this clone: Other DNA sequences from this sample encode an identical CDR3 as well. The chain recombines TRBV7-9 with TRBJ2-7; 7 nucleotides agree with TRBD1. V was clipped by 4 bases and J by 7 bases; unmatched bases: 1. Germline values: CDR1 SEHNR, CDR2 FQNEAQ (reference sequence). The CDR3 runs to 11 residues. For the CDR3, the DNA is TGTGCCAGCAGCTCAGGGGGTGAGCAGTACTTC. Encoded protein: CASSSGGEQYF.

V gene TRBV6-5 combines with J gene TRBJ2-7; 7 bases are shared with TRBD1. CDR1 is MNHEY and CDR2 is SVGAGI in the germline V gene. The J segment lost 0 bases and the V segment lost 0 bases, leaving 2 bases of the junction unmatched. This CDR3 has 15 residues. The CDR3 spells CASSYSSGGSYEQYF. DNA of the CDR3: TGTGCCAGCAGTTACTCATCAGGGGGCTCCTACGAGCAGTACTTC.

The V and J genes are TRBV6-1 and TRBJ1-1; no reliable D call. CDR1 is MNHNS and CDR2 is SASEGT in the germline V gene. The CDR3 totals 14 residues. Trimming removed 5 bases at V and 2 bases at J, with 12 bases between. CDR3 region: CASSKGWGNTEAFF. CDR3 nucleotide sequence: TGTGCCAGCAGTAAAGGGTGGGGAAACACTGAAGCTTTCTTT.

J is TRBJ2-3 and V is TRBV4-1; 12 nucleotides align to TRBD2. This CDR3 contains 19 residues. The V gene end was trimmed by 0 bases and the J gene end by 0 bases; junction bases not matched to a gene: 7. Looked up from germline, CDR1 is MGHRA and CDR2 is YSYEKL. CDR3 nucleotides: TGCGCCAGCAGCCAAGATGGGGGACTAGCGGGCTTTAGCACAGATACGCAGTATTTT. It specifies CASSQDGGLAGFSTDTQYF.

The V and J genes are TRBV11-3 and TRBJ2-7; possibly TRBD1 or TRBD2 for D (6 bases each). Trimming left V 5 bases short and J 6 bases short, with 17 bases between. The CDR3 is 14 residues long. Germline CDR1 is SGHNT and CDR2 is YENEEA. CDR3 protein: CASSEIGGLSEQYF. Written as DNA, the CDR3 is TGTGCCAGCAGCGAAATCGGGGGCTTAAGCGAGCAGTACTTC.

This clone was observed a few times. The chain has TRBV18 and TRBJ1-4, with 9 bases identical to TRBD1. Germline CDR1 is KGHSH and CDR2 is LQKENI. The CDR3 sequence is 14 residues long. Unmatched junction bases numbered 3, after V lost 2 bases and J lost 8 bases. CDR3 region: CASSPSGTGEKLFF. The CDR3 DNA follows: TGTGCCAGCTCACCATCGGGGACAGGGGAAAAACTGTTTTTT.

This clone was seen a handful of times. J is TRBJ2-1 and V is TRBV5-4; 10 positions match TRBD2. The V and J ends lost 6 bases and 2 bases, in that order; junction bases with no gene match: 8. Per the germline V gene, CDR1 is SGHNT and CDR2 is YYREEE (reference sequence). The CDR3 has 16 amino acids. Here the CDR3 reads CASTEAGGAPYNEQFF. The CDR3 coding sequence is TGTGCCAGCACCGAAGCGGGGGGGGCCCCCTACAATGAGCAGTTCTTC.

The chain links TRBV11-2 to TRBJ2-4, with TRBD2 matching 13 bases. This CDR3 contains 15 residues. Germline CDR1 reads SGHAT; CDR2 reads FQNNGV. The J segment lost 10 bases and the V segment lost 4 bases, leaving 7 bases of the junction unmatched. The CDR3 nucleotides read TGTGCCAGCAGCTCCTGGGGGACTAGCGGGGTAATTCAGTACTTC. It specifies CASSSWGTSGVIQYF. Full variable domain (outside the CDR3, taken from reference TRBV11-2 and TRBJ2-4): EAGVAQSPRYKIIEKRQSVAFWCNPISGHATLYWYQQILGQGPKLLIQFQNNGVVDDSQLPKDRFSAERLKGVDSTLKIQPAKLEDSAVYLCASSSWGTSGVIQYFGAGTRLSVL.

The chain has TRBV11-3 and TRBJ2-7; tentatively, D is TRBD1 or TRBD2 (5 bases each). Trimming left V 2 bases short and J 2 bases short, with 19 bases between. The length of the CDR3 is 17 residues. Per the germline V gene, CDR1 is SGHNT and CDR2 is YENEEA. The CDR3 is CASSLPLPGPLTYEQYF. Written as DNA, the CDR3 is TGTGCCAGCAGCTTACCGTTGCCGGGGCCGCTGACCTACGAGCAGTACTTC.

This clone was recorded a few times. This chain joins TRBV19 and TRBJ2-7; 7 bases fit TRBD1. Germline-derived CDR1 and CDR2 are LNHDA and SQIVND (reference sequence). V lost 4 bases and J lost 7; bases outside the gene matches: 4. The CDR3 has 12 residues. The CDR3 is CASSTPGGEQYF. In nucleotides, the CDR3 is TGTGCCAGTAGTACCCCAGGGGGAGAGCAGTACTTC.

The chain joins TRBV4-2 to TRBJ2-7; 8 bases agree with TRBD2. Trimming removed 3 bases from V and 4 bases from J; junction bases left unmatched: 11. The length of the CDR3 is 16 residues. CDR1 LGHNA and CDR2 YNFKEQ come from the germline V gene. In DNA, the CDR3 is TGTGCCAGCAGCCAGAAAGGGACTAGGACGGCTTACGAGCAGTACTTC. Protein: CASSQKGTRTAYEQYF.